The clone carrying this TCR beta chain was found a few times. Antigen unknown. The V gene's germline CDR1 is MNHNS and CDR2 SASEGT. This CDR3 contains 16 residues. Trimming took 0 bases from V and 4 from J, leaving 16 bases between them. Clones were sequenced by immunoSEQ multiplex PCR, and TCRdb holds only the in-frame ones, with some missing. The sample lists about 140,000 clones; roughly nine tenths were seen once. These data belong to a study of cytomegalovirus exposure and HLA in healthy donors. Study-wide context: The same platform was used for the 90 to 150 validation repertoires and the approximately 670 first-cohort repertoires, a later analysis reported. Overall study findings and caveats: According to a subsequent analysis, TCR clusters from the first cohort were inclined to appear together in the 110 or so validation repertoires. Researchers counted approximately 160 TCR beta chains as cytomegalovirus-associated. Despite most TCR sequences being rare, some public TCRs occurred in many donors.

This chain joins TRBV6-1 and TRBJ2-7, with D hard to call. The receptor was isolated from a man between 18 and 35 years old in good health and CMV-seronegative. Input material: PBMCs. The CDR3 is CASSEARTANWYEQYF. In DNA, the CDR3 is TGTGCCAGCAGTGAAGCGCGTACAGCAAATTGGTACGAGCAGTACTTC.